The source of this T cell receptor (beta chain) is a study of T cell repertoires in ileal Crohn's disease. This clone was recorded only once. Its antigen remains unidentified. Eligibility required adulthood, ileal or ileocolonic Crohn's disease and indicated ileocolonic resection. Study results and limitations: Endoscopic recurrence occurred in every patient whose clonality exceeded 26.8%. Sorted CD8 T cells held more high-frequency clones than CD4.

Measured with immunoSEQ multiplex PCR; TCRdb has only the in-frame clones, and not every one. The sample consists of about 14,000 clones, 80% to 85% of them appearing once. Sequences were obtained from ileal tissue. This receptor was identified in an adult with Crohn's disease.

The CDR3 region is CASSRQGAPNTEAFF. In DNA, the CDR3 is TGTGCCAGCAGCCGACAGGGCGCCCCGAACACTGAAGCTTTCTTT. The V gene is TRBV6-5, the J gene TRBJ1-1, with TRBD1 matching over 7 bases. V was pared by 6 bases and J by 1 base, with 8 bases of the junction left unmatched. Germline V CDR1 and CDR2: MNHEY, SVGAGI. This CDR3 comprises 15 residues.